Presented here are 18 T cell receptor beta chains from one specimen sequenced in a study of shared clonotypes between healthy human individuals. TCRdb keeps only in-frame clones here, not all; method: immunoSEQ multiplex PCR. The sample lists 1,500,000 or so clones; around 97% were seen once. Source material: naive CD4+ T cells sorted from blood. Subset: CD45RA+ positively selected. All receptors come from a young man in good health.

As for this clone: In the same sample, other DNA sequences code for this CDR3. The rearrangement uses TRBV5-1 and TRBJ2-5; 8 nucleotides agree with TRBD2. Per the germline V gene, CDR1 is SGHRS and CDR2 is YFSETQ. V was clipped by 0 bases and J by 3 bases; unmatched bases: 4. The CDR3 loop spans 15 amino acids. CDR3 nucleotide sequence: TGCGCCAGCAGCTTGGCAGGGACTAGGGAAGAGACCCAGTACTTC. This gives the protein CASSLAGTREETQYF.

The V call is TRBV6-1, the J call TRBJ2-7; 7 bases fit TRBD2. This CDR3 has 19 residues. With V trimmed by 1 base and J by 0 bases, 15 bases remained unmatched. Germline values: CDR1 MNHNS, CDR2 SASEGT. The chain's CDR3 is CASSEGGRGGRGSSYEQYF. CDR3 DNA: TGTGCCAGCAGTGAAGGAGGTCGAGGTGGGCGGGGGTCCTCCTACGAGCAGTACTTC.

The chain is built from TRBV5-4 and TRBJ2-5; no definite D call. The CDR3 is made up of 13 amino acids. Trimming took off 0 bases at V and 2 bases at J, with 5 bases between the two ends. Germline-derived CDR1 and CDR2 are SGHNT and YYREEE (reference sequence). This chain's CDR3 is CASSLDLQETQYF. The DNA for the CDR3 is TGTGCCAGCAGCTTGGATCTGCAAGAGACCCAGTACTTC.

The gene calls are TRBV11-2 and TRBJ2-1; no firm D call. The CDR3 sequence is 15 residues long. Per germline, CDR1 SGHAT and CDR2 FQNNGV. V was trimmed by 1 base and J by 5 bases, leaving 12 bases between them. For the CDR3, the DNA is TGTGCCAGCAGCTTAGGACCCGCCTTTAACAATGAGCAGTTCTTC. Translated, it gives CASSLGPAFNNEQFF.

This chain joins TRBV9 and TRBJ1-1; D call uncertain. Per the germline V gene, CDR1 is SGDLS and CDR2 is YYNGEE. V lost 4 bases to trimming and J lost 7 bases, with 17 bases between them. The CDR3 covers 14 residues. CDR3 sequence: CASSPRTLSGEAFF. CDR3 nucleotide sequence: TGTGCCAGCAGCCCACGGACCCTCTCCGGTGAAGCTTTCTTT.

The chain employs TRBV6-1 and TRBJ2-3, with a tentative D call TRBD1 (6 bases). With 10 bases removed from V and 1 base from J, the gap between germline ends came to 9 bases. The CDR3 spans 12 residues. The germline gives CDR1 MNHNS, CDR2 SASEGT. The CDR3 region has the DNA TGTGCCACCAACAGGGGCACAGATACGCAGTATTTT. Its translation: CATNRGTDTQYF.

This clone was detected a few times. V is TRBV10-3 and J is TRBJ2-3; 7 nucleotides align to TRBD2. The J segment lost 6 bases and the V segment lost 4 bases, leaving 4 bases of the junction unmatched. CDR1 ENHRY and CDR2 SYGVKD come from the germline V gene. The CDR3 runs 13 residues. The CDR3 region has the DNA TGTGCCATCAGTGGCGGGAGATCGGATACGCAGTATTTT. Protein: CAISGGRSDTQYF.

In its sample, this clone was seen once. The V gene is TRBV9, the J gene TRBJ2-5; D might be TRBD2 (6 bases). Germline-derived CDR1 and CDR2 are SGDLS and YYNGEE. Trimming removed 0 bases at V and 4 bases at J, with 16 bases between. CDR3 size: 16 residues. As DNA, the CDR3 is TGTGCCAGCAGCGTAGATGAGGGAGGAGTTAGAGAGACCCAGTACTTC. It encodes CASSVDEGGVRETQYF.

V and J are TRBV7-2 and TRBJ2-7; possible D gene TRBD1, 6 bases. The CDR3 totals 15 residues. The germline V and J ends were trimmed by 5 bases and 5 bases, with 19 bases remaining between them. Germline loops: CDR1 SGHTA, CDR2 FQGNSA. CDR3 region: CASSPRGGWWDEQYF. The DNA of the CDR3 is TGTGCCAGCAGCCCCCGTGGGGGCTGGTGGGACGAGCAGTACTTC.

This clone occurred once. V and J are TRBV2 and TRBJ1-2, with 7 bases that match TRBD1. Germline V gene lookup returns CDR1 SNHLY and CDR2 FYNNEI. The CDR3 covers 13 residues. V was clipped by 3 bases and J by 7 bases; unmatched bases: 5. CDR3 DNA: TGTGCCAGCAGTGAGGGACAGCTATTTGGCTACACCTTC. Protein sequence: CASSEGQLFGYTF.

This chain links TRBV10-3 with TRBJ2-7; 11 nucleotides align to TRBD2. Looked up from germline, CDR1 is ENHRY and CDR2 is SYGVKD. This CDR3 has 16 amino acids. The V segment lost 2 bases and the J segment 4 bases; nucleotides outside the gene matches: 7. Written as DNA, the CDR3 is TGTGCCATCAGTGAGGTAACTAGCGGGAGTTCGTACGAGCAGTACTTC. This gives the protein CAISEVTSGSSYEQYF.

This chain uses TRBV6-1 with TRBJ2-5, with D unclear. The germline CDR1 and CDR2 sequences are MNHNS and SASEGT. Trimming left V 3 bases short and J 5 bases short, with 10 bases between. The CDR3 sequence is 13 residues long. Here the CDR3 reads CASSDSEKETQYF. The CDR3 nucleotides are TGTGCCAGCAGTGATTCGGAGAAGGAGACCCAGTACTTC.

The CDR3 loop reads CAISEGNRGKIYGYTF. CDR3 in DNA: TGTGCCATCAGTGAGGGTAACAGGGGGAAGATTTATGGCTACACCTTC. The gene calls are TRBV10-3 and TRBJ1-2, with 8 bases lining up with TRBD1. The CDR3 totals 16 residues. Trimming at V came to 2 bases and at J to 5 bases, leaving 10 bases not matched to a gene. Germline V lookup: CDR1 ENHRY, CDR2 SYGVKD.

The chain carries TRBV5-4 and TRBJ2-5; TRBD1 agrees at 8 bases. J was trimmed by 2 bases and V by 5 bases; bases with no gene match: 5. The CDR3 runs to 14 residues. Germline V gene data show CDR1 as SGHNT and CDR2 as YYREEE (reference sequence). CDR3 loop: CASSSGTGQETQYF. In nucleotides, the CDR3 is TGTGCCAGCAGTTCCGGGACAGGACAAGAGACCCAGTACTTC.

The genes are TRBV6-1 and TRBJ2-7; D perhaps matches TRBD2 (7 bases). Germline CDR1 reads MNHNS; CDR2 reads SASEGT. CDR3 length: 15 amino acids. Trimming shortened V by 7 bases and J by 3 bases, and 19 bases separated the two germline ends. In DNA form, the CDR3 reads TGTGCCAGCAATAGCAATAGGGGGAGGGACTACGAGCAGTACTTC. This gives the protein CASNSNRGRDYEQYF.

This chain uses TRBV10-3 with TRBJ2-3; 7 bases map to TRBD1. Per germline, CDR1 ENHRY and CDR2 SYGVKD. This CDR3 is 16 amino acids long. Trimming removed 2 bases from V and 0 bases from J; junction bases left unmatched: 5. The CDR3: CAISETRTGSTDTQYF. CDR3 DNA: TGTGCCATCAGTGAGACGCGGACAGGTAGCACAGATACGCAGTATTTT.

V is TRBV10-1 and J is TRBJ2-5, with TRBD2 matching 9 bases. CDR3 length: 16 amino acids. Germline CDR1 WNHNN, CDR2 SYGVQD (reference sequence). V shed 0 bases and J 2 bases; nucleotides not matched to a gene: 4. CDR3 DNA sequence: TGCGCCAGCAGTGAGTCGAGGACTAGCGATCAAGAGACCCAGTACTTC. Translation gives CASSESRTSDQETQYF.

The chain uses TRBV7-2 and TRBJ2-7, with TRBD1 matching 9 bases. CDR1 is SGHTA and CDR2 is FQGNSA in the germline V gene. The ends lost 5 bases at V and 6 bases at J; junction bases unmatched: 8. CDR3 size: 14 residues. CDR3 region: CASSHRDRVPEQYF. The CDR3 region has the DNA TGTGCCAGCAGCCACCGGGACAGGGTTCCCGAGCAGTACTTC.